This T cell receptor beta chain was identified during a study of cytomegalovirus exposure and HLA in healthy donors. The CDR3 sequence is 17 residues long. Germline V CDR1 and CDR2: SGHTS, YDEGEE. The V segment lost 0 bases and the J segment 0 bases; nucleotides outside the gene matches: 5. This PCR relied on a set of 60 Vbeta primers and 13 Jbeta primers. Clones were sequenced by immunoSEQ multiplex PCR, and TCRdb holds only the in-frame ones, with some missing. In the table there are over 100,000 clones, roughly 83% of which are singletons. The receptor's source is a man aged 40-49 years in good health and CMV-seronegative. This chain links TRBV5-8 with TRBJ2-3; 9 positions match TRBD2. Sequencing was performed on PBMCs. CDR3 loop: CASSLAPTSGSTDTQYF. CDR3 coding DNA: TGTGCCAGCAGCTTGGCTCCGACTAGCGGCAGCACAGATACGCAGTATTTT.